This T cell receptor beta chain came from a study of blood T cell repertoires in COVID-19. About the study: Whether acute or convalescent, the COVID-19 samples came from the United States, Italy and Spain. T cells, B-cell-depleted T cells, or PBMCs provided the cDNA or gDNA that served as material.

Those enrolled in Seattle joined during active infection and were followed longitudinally afterward. Per germline, CDR1 LGHNT and CDR2 FRNRAP. The CDR3 covers 18 residues. Trimming removed 0 bases at V and 9 bases at J, with 21 bases between. Only in-frame clones appear in the TCRdb table, and some are missing; sequencing was by immunoSEQ multiplex PCR. The sample yields about 300,000 clones, over 85% seen once. This TCR was recovered from a woman aged 30 to 39 with COVID-19, enrolled during active disease. This chain connects TRBV12-5 to TRBJ1-6, with TRBD1 as a possible D gene (5 bases). What was sequenced was peripheral blood. CDR3 sequence: CASGLVRAGGSGGSPLHF. CDR3 in DNA: TGTGCTAGTGGTTTGGTACGGGCCGGCGGCTCCGGGGGTTCACCCCTCCACTTT.